The text below deals with one T cell receptor beta chain. The antigen is not known. With 1 base removed from V and 2 bases from J, the gap between germline ends came to 12 bases. Germline lookup yields CDR1 SGHTA and CDR2 FQGTGA. The CDR3 length is 15 residues. The use of a sample-barcoded 5' primer and a J-beta primer mix characterized a second PCR of about 7 to 12 cycles. Every molecule of cDNA carried a tag from a template-switch adaptor with 12 random nucleotides. TCRdb reprocessed the 5' RACE reads via MiXCR and lists one record per CDR3 protein. The table shows about 630,000 distinct CDR3 sequences, with roughly 21% occurring only once. This record comes from a study of blood T cells in healthy people across ages. Study-level findings and limits: In long-lived donors, naive CD4+ cell counts and diversity exceeded those of aged donors. There was no known CMV status for donors, so expanded clonotype changes were possibly confounded. Per million T cells, TCR beta diversity dropped about linearly as age rose.

This clonotype was obtained from a man in his 70s in good health. Specimen: blood. The chain combines TRBV7-3 with TRBJ2-7; TRBD2 might be the D (7 bases). The CDR3 DNA is TGTGCCAGCAGCTTAAGGGGGGCGGGAGCCTACGAGCAGTACTTC. Protein sequence: CASSLRGAGAYEQYF.